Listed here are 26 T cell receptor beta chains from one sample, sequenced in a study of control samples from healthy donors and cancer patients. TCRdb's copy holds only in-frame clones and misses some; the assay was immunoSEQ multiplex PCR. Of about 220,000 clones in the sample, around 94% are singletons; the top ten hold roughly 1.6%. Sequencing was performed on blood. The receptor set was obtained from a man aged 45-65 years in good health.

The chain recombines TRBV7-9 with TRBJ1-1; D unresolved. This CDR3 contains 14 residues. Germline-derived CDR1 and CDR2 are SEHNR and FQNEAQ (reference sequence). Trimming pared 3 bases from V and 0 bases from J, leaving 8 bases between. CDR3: CASSLGFVNTEAFF. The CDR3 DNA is TGTGCCAGCAGCTTGGGTTTTGTGAACACTGAAGCTTTCTTT.

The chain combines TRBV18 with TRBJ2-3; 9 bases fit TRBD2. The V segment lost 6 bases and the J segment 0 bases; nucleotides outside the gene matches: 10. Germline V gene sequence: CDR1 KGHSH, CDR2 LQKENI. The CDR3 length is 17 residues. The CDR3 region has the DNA TGTGCCAGCTCGGGCCTGACTAGCGGCTCTAGCACAGATACGCAGTATTTT. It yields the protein CASSGLTSGSSTDTQYF.

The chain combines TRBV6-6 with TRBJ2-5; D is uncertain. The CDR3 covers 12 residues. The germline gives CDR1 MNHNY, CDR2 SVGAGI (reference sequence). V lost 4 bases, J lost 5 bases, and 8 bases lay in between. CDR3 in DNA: TGTGCCAGCAGTTTGCAGAGTGAGACCCAGTACTTC. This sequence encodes CASSLQSETQYF.

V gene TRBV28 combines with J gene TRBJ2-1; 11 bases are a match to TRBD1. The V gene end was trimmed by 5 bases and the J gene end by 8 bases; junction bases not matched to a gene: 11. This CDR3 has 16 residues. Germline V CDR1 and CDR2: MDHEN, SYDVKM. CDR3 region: CASSGAGTGGRDEQFF. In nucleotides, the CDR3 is TGTGCCAGCAGTGGGGCCGGGACAGGGGGAAGGGATGAGCAGTTCTTC.

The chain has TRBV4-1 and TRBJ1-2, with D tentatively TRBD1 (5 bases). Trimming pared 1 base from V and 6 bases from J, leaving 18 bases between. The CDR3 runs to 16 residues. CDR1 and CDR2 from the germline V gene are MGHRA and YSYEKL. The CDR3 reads CASSQGLGHSEDGYTF. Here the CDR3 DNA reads TGCGCCAGCAGCCAAGGATTAGGACATTCGGAAGATGGCTACACCTTC.

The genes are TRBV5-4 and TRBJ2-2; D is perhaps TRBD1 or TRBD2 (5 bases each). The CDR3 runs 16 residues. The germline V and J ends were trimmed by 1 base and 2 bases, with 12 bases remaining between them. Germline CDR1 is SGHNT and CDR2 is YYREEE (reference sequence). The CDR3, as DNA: TGTGCCAGCAGCTTGTCCCAGGGAGCCAACACCGGGGAGCTGTTTTTT. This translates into CASSLSQGANTGELFF.

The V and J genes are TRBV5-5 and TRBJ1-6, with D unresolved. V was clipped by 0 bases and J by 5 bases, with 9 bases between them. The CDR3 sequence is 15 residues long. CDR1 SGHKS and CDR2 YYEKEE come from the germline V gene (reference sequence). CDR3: CASSLVGSDNSPLHF. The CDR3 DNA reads TGTGCCAGCAGCTTGGTGGGTAGCGATAATTCACCCCTCCACTTT.

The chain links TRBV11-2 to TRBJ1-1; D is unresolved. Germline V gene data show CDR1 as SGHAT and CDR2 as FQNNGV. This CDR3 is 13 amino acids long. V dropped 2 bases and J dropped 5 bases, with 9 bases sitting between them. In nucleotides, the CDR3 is TGTGCCAGCAGCTTAATGGGGAGAACTGAAGCTTTCTTT. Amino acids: CASSLMGRTEAFF.

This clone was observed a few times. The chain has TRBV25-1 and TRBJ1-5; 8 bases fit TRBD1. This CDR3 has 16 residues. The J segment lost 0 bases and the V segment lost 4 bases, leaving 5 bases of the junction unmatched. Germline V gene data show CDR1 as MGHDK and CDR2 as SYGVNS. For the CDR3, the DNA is TGTGCCAGCAGTGCCACAGGGGGGTCTAGCAATCAGCCCCAGCATTTT. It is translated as CASSATGGSSNQPQHF.

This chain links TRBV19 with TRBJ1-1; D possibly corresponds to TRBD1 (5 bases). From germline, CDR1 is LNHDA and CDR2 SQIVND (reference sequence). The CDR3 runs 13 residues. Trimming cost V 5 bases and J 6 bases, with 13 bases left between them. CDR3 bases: TGTGCCAGTAGTCAGCTGGGGGGGGCTGAAGCTTTCTTT. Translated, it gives CASSQLGGAEAFF. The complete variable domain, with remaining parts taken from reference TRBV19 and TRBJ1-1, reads DGGITQSPKYLFRKEGQNVTLSCEQNLNHDAMYWYRQDPGQGLRLIYYSQIVNDFQKGDIAEGYSVSREKKESFPLTVTSAQKNPTAFYLCASSQLGGAEAFFGQGTRLTVV.

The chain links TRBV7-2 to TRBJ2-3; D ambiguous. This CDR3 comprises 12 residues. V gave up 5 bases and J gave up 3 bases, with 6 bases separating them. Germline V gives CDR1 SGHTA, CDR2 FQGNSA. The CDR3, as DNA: TGTGCCAGCAGCCCGGTTACAGATACGCAGTATTTT. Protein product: CASSPVTDTQYF.

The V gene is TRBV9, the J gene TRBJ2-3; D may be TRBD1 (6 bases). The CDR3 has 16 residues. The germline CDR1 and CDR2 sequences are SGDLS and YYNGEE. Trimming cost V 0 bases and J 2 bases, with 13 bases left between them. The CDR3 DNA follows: TGTGCCAGCAGCGTAGAAGGCAGGGGCGACACAGATACGCAGTATTTT. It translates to CASSVEGRGDTDTQYF.

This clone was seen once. CDR3 coding DNA: TGTGCCAGCAGCTTAGCAGGCGGTAGCTCTGGGGCCAACGTCCTGACTTTC. Amino acid sequence: CASSLAGGSSGANVLTF. The V and J genes are TRBV7-2 and TRBJ2-6; D gene ambiguous. From germline, CDR1 is SGHTA and CDR2 FQGNSA. The CDR3 consists of 17 residues. Deletions cut 0 bases from V and 0 bases from J, with 9 bases between.

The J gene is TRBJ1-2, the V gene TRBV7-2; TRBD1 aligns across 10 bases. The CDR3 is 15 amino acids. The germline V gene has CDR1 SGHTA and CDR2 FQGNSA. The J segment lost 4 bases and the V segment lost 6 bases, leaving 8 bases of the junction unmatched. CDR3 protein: CASSPDRGPIYGYTF. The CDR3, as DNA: TGTGCCAGCAGTCCCGACAGGGGGCCTATCTATGGCTACACCTTC.

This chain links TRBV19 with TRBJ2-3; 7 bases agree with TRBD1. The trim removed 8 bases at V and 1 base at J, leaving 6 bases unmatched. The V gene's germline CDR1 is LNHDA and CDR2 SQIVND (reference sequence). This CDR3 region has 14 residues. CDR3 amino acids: CASGVGQGTDTQYF. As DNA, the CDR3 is TGTGCCAGTGGCGTTGGACAGGGCACAGATACGCAGTATTTT.

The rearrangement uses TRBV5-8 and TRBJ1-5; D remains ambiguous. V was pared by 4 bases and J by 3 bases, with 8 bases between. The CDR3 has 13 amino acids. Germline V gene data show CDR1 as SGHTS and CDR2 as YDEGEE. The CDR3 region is CASSLRPNQPQHF. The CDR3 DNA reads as TGTGCCAGCAGCCTTCGTCCCAATCAGCCCCAGCATTTT.

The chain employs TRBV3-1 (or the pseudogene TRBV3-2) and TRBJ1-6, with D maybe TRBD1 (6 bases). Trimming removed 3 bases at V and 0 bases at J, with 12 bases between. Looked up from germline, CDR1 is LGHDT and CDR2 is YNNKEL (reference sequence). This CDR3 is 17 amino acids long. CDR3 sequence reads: CASSQLTGSSYNSPLHF. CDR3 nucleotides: TGTGCCAGCAGCCAGTTAACAGGGAGCTCCTATAATTCACCCCTCCACTTT.

This chain's CDR3 is CASADPPPGLLWGRTEAFF. The CDR3 bases are TGTGCCAGCGCAGACCCCCCGCCCGGGCTCCTTTGGGGGCGGACTGAAGCTTTCTTT. The J gene is TRBJ1-1, the V gene TRBV27, with D tentatively TRBD1 (6 bases). The ends were cut back, 8 bases at V and 5 bases at J, with 33 bases in the middle. The CDR3 length is 19 residues. Germline loops: CDR1 MNHEY, CDR2 SMNVEV (reference sequence).

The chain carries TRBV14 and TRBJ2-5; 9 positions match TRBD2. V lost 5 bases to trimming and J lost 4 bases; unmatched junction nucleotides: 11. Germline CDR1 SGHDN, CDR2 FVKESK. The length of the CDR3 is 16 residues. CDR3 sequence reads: CASSSSGGGAAETQYF. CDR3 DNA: TGTGCCAGCAGCTCCTCGGGCGGGGGGGCTGCAGAGACCCAGTACTTC.

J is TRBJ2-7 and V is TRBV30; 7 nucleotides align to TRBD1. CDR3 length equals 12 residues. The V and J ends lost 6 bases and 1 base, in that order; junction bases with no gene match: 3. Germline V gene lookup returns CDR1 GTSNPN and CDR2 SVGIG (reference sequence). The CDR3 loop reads CACWTGSYEQYF. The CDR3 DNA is TGTGCCTGTTGGACAGGATCCTACGAGCAGTACTTC.

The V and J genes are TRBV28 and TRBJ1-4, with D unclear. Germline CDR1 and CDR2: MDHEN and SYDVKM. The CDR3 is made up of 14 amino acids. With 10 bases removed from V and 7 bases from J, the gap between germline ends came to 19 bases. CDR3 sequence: CATMTSKYGEKLFF. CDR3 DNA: TGTGCCACCATGACATCCAAGTACGGTGAAAAACTGTTTTTT.

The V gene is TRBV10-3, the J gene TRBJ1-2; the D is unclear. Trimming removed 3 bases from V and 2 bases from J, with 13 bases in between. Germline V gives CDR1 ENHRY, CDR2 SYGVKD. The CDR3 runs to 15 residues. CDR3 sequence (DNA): TGTGCCATCAGTGAAGCGGAGAGTGGGAACTATGGCTACACCTTC. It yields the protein CAISEAESGNYGYTF.

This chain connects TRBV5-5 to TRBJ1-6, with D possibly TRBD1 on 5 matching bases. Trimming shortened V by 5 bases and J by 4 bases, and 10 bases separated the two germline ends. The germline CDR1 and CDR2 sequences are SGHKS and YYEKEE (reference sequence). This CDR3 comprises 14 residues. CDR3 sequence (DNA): TGTGCCAGCAGGGGGGAGATTTATAATTCACCCCTCCACTTT. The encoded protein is CASRGEIYNSPLHF.

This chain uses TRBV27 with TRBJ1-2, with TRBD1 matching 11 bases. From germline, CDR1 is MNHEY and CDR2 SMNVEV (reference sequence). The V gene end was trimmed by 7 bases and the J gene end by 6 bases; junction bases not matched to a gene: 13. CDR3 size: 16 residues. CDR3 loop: CASIDGQGAEVDGYTF. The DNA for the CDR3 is TGTGCCAGCATCGACGGACAGGGGGCTGAGGTGGATGGCTACACCTTC.

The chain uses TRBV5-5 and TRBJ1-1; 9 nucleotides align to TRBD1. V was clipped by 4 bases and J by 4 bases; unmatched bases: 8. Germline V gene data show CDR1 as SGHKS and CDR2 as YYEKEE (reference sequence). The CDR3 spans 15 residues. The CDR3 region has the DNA TGTGCCAGCAGCCCCCGGGACAGGGTGGGCACTGAAGCTTTCTTT. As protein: CASSPRDRVGTEAFF. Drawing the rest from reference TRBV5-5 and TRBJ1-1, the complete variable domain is DAGVTQSPTHLIKTRGQQVTLRCSPISGHKSVSWYQQVLGQGPQFIFQYYEKEERGRGNFPDRFSARQFPNYSSELNVNALLLGDSALYLCASSPRDRVGTEAFFGQGTRLTVV.

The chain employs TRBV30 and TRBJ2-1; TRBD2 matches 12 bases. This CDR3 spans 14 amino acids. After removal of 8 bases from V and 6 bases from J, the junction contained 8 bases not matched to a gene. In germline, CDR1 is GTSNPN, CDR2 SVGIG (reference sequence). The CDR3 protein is CATETSGGFNEQFF. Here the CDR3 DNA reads TGTGCCACCGAGACTAGCGGGGGATTCAATGAGCAGTTCTTC.